This T cell receptor (beta chain) was sequenced during a study of naive and memory T cell subsets. Amplification of ligated cDNA took four PCR rounds with SP2 and nested alpha and beta constant primers. For blood and skin samples, reverse transcription used TCR alpha and beta constant primers. TCRdb passed the 5' RACE reads through MiXCR, listing each CDR3 protein once. The sample lists about 48,000 distinct CDR3 sequences; approximately 4.5% were seen once. General study points: This RNA-based method may be sensitive to activation-related transcript changes.

A UMI-containing oligonucleotide was joined by 3' ligation to the TCR cDNA template. Adult healthy volunteers gave 2.5 ml peripheral blood for whole-blood RNA. Input was roughly 1 to 1000 ng of DNase-treated total RNA without cell sorting. This CDR3 is 14 amino acids long. Per the germline V gene, CDR1 is LNHDA and CDR2 is SQIVND (reference sequence). Trimming removed 8 bases from V and 7 bases from J; junction bases left unmatched: 9. This clonotype was detected a few times. The target antigen is unknown. V gene TRBV19 combines with J gene TRBJ1-5, with 9 bases that match TRBD1. The sequence was collected from a female donor in good health. In DNA, the CDR3 is TGTGCCAGTGAGGGACAGGGAGGCCAGCAGCCCCAGCATTTT. The encoded protein is CASEGQGGQQPQHF.